This T cell receptor (beta chain) was obtained from a study of kidney transplant recipient with SARS-CoV-2 infection. V was trimmed by 5 bases and J by 4 bases, leaving 23 bases between them. The CDR3 consists of 17 residues. The sample holds many counts of this clonotype. Each CDR3 protein gets one entry after TCRdb re-called the reads with MiXCR. The sample holds 200,000 to 300,000 distinct CDR3 sequences, around 28% seen once. The V call is TRBV12-3 or TRBV12-4, the J call TRBJ1-2; D remains unclear. The TCR comes from a male patient between 25 and 39 years old who had COVID-19 and was a kidney transplant recipient. Some T cells may be the graft donor's. Sequencing was performed on a blood sample, taken at baseline and on day 111 from a kidney transplant recipient. CDR3: CASSAVHSFRKTYGYTF. As DNA, the CDR3 is TGTGCCAGCAGTGCGGTACACAGCTTCCGAAAGACCTATGGCTACACCTTC.